These T cell receptor beta chains were read from a single sample in a study of shared clonotypes between healthy human individuals. Sequencing used immunoSEQ multiplex PCR; TCRdb keeps in-frame clones, though not all of them. The sample lists fewer than 2.5 million clones, over 85% seen once, with roughly 0.39% in the top ten. The sequencing sample was made of naive CD4+ T cells from PBMCs. These TCRs come from a man between 18 and 29 years old in good health. Some clones in this sample may be carry-over from other donors' samples. CDR3s include the opening cysteine and the closing phenylalanine or tryptophan. A D gene is named only where the DNA matches it firmly. For some rows the clone size is stated as once, few or many, or as a class when expanded; others skip it.

abundance | j_gene | d_gene | v_gene | CDR3nt | CDR3aa
- | TRBJ1-6 | - | TRBV6-5 | TGTGCCAGCAGTTCCCGGAATTCACCCCTCCACTTT | CASSSRNSPLHF
- | TRBJ1-1 | - | TRBV20-1 | TGCAGTGCTAGTCGAGGGACTGAAGCTTTCTTT | CSASRGTEAFF
- | TRBJ2-7 | TRBD1 | TRBV6-5 | TGTGCCAGCACCAGCTGGGGGACAGCCTCCTACGAGCAGTACTTC | CASTSWGTASYEQYF
once | TRBJ2-1 | TRBD2 | TRBV4-3 | TGCGCCAGCAGCCAAGAGGGGACTAGCGGGAACAATGAGCAGTTCTTC | CASSQEGTSGNNEQFF
- | TRBJ2-3 | TRBD1 | TRBV7-3 | TGTGCCAGCAGCAGCGGGACAGGGTTGTACACAGATACGCAGTATTTT | CASSSGTGLYTDTQYF
- | TRBJ2-5 | - | TRBV9 | TGTGCCAGCAGCAAGGGGGGCGGGAGCTTCGGAGAGACCCAGTACTTC | CASSKGGGSFGETQYF
- | TRBJ1-1 | TRBD1 | TRBV28 | TGTGCCAGCAGTTTTGTCGAGGGGGCAAAAACTGAAGCTTTCTTT | CASSFVEGAKTEAFF
- | TRBJ2-2 | TRBD2 | TRBV4-3 | TGCGCCAGCAGCCAAGGCGGGAGGAGCGGGAGGGTCACCGGGGAGCTGTTTTTT | CASSQGGRSGRVTGELFF
- | TRBJ2-1 | TRBD1 | TRBV28 | TGTGCCAGCAGTCCGGGACAGGGGATCCATGAGCAGTTCTTC | CASSPGQGIHEQFF
- | TRBJ2-7 | - | TRBV7-3 | TGTGCCAGCAGCTTAGGGGCAGAACTCTCCTACGAGCAGTACTTC | CASSLGAELSYEQYF
- | TRBJ2-7 | - | TRBV30 | TGTGCCTGGAGTGTACGAACGGGGACGGTGTCCTACGAGCAGTACTTC | CAWSVRTGTVSYEQYF
- | TRBJ2-3 | - | TRBV6-1 | TGTGCCAGCAGTGGAGTGGATACGCAGTATTTT | CASSGVDTQYF
- | TRBJ2-7 | - | TRBV28 | TGTGCCAGCAGTACACTAGAACTCCACTACGAGCAGTACTTC | CASSTLELHYEQYF
- | TRBJ1-2 | - | TRBV9 | TGTGCCAGCAGCGTGGGACGGAATATTAACTATGGCTACACCTTC | CASSVGRNINYGYTF
once | TRBJ2-7 | TRBD2 | TRBV7-9 | TGTGCCAGCAGTTTCATAGCGGGAGACACCTACGAGCAGTACTTC | CASSFIAGDTYEQYF
- | TRBJ2-7 | TRBD1 | TRBV28 | TGTGCCAGCACCCAACAGGGGGCTTCCTACGAGCAGTACTTC | CASTQQGASYEQYF
- | TRBJ1-5 | TRBD1 | TRBV7-2 | TGTGCCAGCAGCGGATCCAACAGGGGCCAGCCCCAGCATTTT | CASSGSNRGQPQHF
- | TRBJ1-2 | - | TRBV10-3 | TGTGCCATCAGTGAGTCCAGCGGACGTATGGGCTACACCTTC | CAISESSGRMGYTF
- | TRBJ1-1 | - | TRBV7-2 | TGTGCCAGCAGCCGCATTCAGGGAAAAGCTTTCTTT | CASSRIQGKAFF
- | TRBJ2-1 | - | TRBV10-3 | TGTGCCATCAGTGATTCTTCGGGGGGCGGCAATGAGCAGTTCTTC | CAISDSSGGGNEQFF
- | TRBJ2-2 | TRBD1 | TRBV5-1 | TGCGCCAGCAGCGGAGGACAGGGAGCTACCGGGGAGCTGTTTTTT | CASSGGQGATGELFF
- | TRBJ1-4 | - | TRBV7-9 | TGTGCCAGCAGCTTACGGGCAACTAATGAAAAACTGTTTTTT | CASSLRATNEKLFF
- | TRBJ2-1 | TRBD1 | TRBV27 | TGTGCCAGCAGTTTAGAGATTCCGGGACAGGGGGCCACCTACAATGAGCAGTTCTTC | CASSLEIPGQGATYNEQFF
- | TRBJ2-5 | TRBD2 | TRBV19 | TGTGCCAGTAGCTTACTAGCGGGACAAGGGGGGGAGACCCAGTACTTC | CASSLLAGQGGETQYF
- | TRBJ1-4 | - | TRBV18 | TGTGCCAGCTCACCAAATTGGGACCCCAGGGAACAAAAACTGTTTTTT | CASSPNWDPREQKLFF
- | TRBJ2-2 | - | TRBV14 | TGTGCCAGCAGCCAAGGTCCCTTCGCCCCCCGGGATGCCGGGGAGCTGTTTTTT | CASSQGPFAPRDAGELFF
- | TRBJ1-1 | - | TRBV10-3 | TGTGCCACCGACGAGGAGATTGGGTTGGGGACTGAAGCTTTCTTT | CATDEEIGLGTEAFF
- | TRBJ2-5 | TRBD2 | TRBV5-4 | TGTGCCAGCAGCCGCGGGAGTTGGGAGACCCAGTACTTC | CASSRGSWETQYF
- | TRBJ2-7 | - | TRBV13 | TGTGCCAGCAGCTTTCACAGAACCACCTACGAGCAGTACTTC | CASSFHRTTYEQYF
- | TRBJ1-2 | - | TRBV28 | TGTGCCAGCATCAGTTTGGGGGGGACAAACTATGGCTACACCTTC | CASISLGGTNYGYTF
- | TRBJ2-7 | - | TRBV25-1 | TGTGCCAGCAGGCACAGAGAGTACGAGCAGTACTTC | CASRHREYEQYF
once | TRBJ1-4 | TRBD1 | TRBV28 | TGTGCCAGCACCTCTTCCTCTCAGGGGGCAAGGGAAAAACTGTTTTTT | CASTSSSQGAREKLFF
- | TRBJ2-4 | - | TRBV7-9 | TGTGCCAGCAGCTTTCCTGGAAAGGGCGAGCCCGACCACATTCAGTACTTC | CASSFPGKGEPDHIQYF
- | TRBJ2-2 | - | TRBV18 | TGTGCCAGCTCACTCTTCTTATCCACCGGGGAGCTGTTTTTT | CASSLFLSTGELFF
- | TRBJ2-5 | TRBD1 | TRBV7-9 | TGTGCCAGCACCACAGGGGCAGGCGTGGAGACCCAGTACTTC | CASTTGAGVETQYF
- | TRBJ2-2 | TRBD1 | TRBV7-8 | TGTGCCAGCAGCCAGAGACAGGGGGCCGGGGAGCTGTTTTTT | CASSQRQGAGELFF
- | TRBJ2-7 | TRBD2 | TRBV6-6 | TGTGCCAGCACCGCGCGGAGCGGGAGGTTTTACGAGCAGTACTTC | CASTARSGRFYEQYF
- | TRBJ2-3 | - | TRBV28 | TGTGCCAGCAGTTCGATTTGGCAGCCAAGCACAGATACGCAGTATTTT | CASSSIWQPSTDTQYF
once | TRBJ2-1 | - | TRBV4-3 | TGCGCCAGCAGCCAAGATCATAGCAGGGCTAGCAGTTTCGGAGATGAGCAGTTCTTC | CASSQDHSRASSFGDEQFF
- | TRBJ2-1 | TRBD2 | TRBV19 | TGTGCCAGTAGTACCCTAGCGGGAGGGCGGAATGAGCAGTTCTTC | CASSTLAGGRNEQFF
- | TRBJ2-7 | - | TRBV7-2 | TGTGCCAGCAGCGCACATTCCTACGAGCAGTACTTC | CASSAHSYEQYF
- | TRBJ2-5 | TRBD2 | TRBV15 | TGTGCCACCAGCAGGGCGGGAGGAGAAGAGACCCAGTACTTC | CATSRAGGEETQYF
- | TRBJ2-3 | - | TRBV7-2 | TGTGCCAGCAGCTTAGGGAGCCTGAGAGATACGCAGTATTTT | CASSLGSLRDTQYF
- | TRBJ1-3 | - | TRBV19 | TGTGCCAGTACCCGCGGAAGCTCTGGAAACACCATATATTTT | CASTRGSSGNTIYF
- | TRBJ2-6 | - | TRBV11-3 | TGTGCCAGCAGCTTAGACCGGGGGCCCGGGGCCAACGTCCTGACTTTC | CASSLDRGPGANVLTF
- | TRBJ1-4 | - | TRBV21-1 | TGTGCCAGCAGCGCCCGGGACAGGAGAAATGAAAAACTGTTTTTT | CASSARDRRNEKLFF
- | TRBJ2-2 | - | TRBV27 | TGTGCCAGCAGTTTTTCGGCGAACACCGGGGAGCTGTTTTTT | CASSFSANTGELFF
- | TRBJ2-5 | TRBD1 | TRBV2 | TGTGCCAGCAGTGGACAGGGTTCGGGGGAGACCCAGTACTTC | CASSGQGSGETQYF